The 14 T cell receptor beta chains below come from one sample, sequenced in a study of T cell repertoires in cytomegalovirus infection. TCRdb recomputed calls from the reads with MiXCR, one row per CDR3 protein. The repertoire consists of 600,000 to 700,000 distinct CDR3 sequences, with around 32% occurring once and the leading ten covering about 20%. These TCRs are of unknown antigen specificity. Sequenced here: cultured PBMCs, sampled from culture after CMV antigen stimulation. The receptors come from a human donor in good health (CMV status not recorded). Some clones in this sample may be carry-over from other donors' samples.

The V gene is TRBV6-1, the J gene TRBJ2-1, with D possibly matching TRBD2 (6 bases). The CDR3 is made up of 15 amino acids. Germline V gene lookup returns CDR1 MNHNS and CDR2 SASEGT. V lost 5 bases, J lost 5 bases, and 16 bases lay in between. CDR3 sequence: CASSYVGGNDNEQFF. In DNA form, the CDR3 reads TGTGCCAGCAGTTACGTTGGCGGGAACGACAATGAGCAGTTCTTC.

This clonotype was detected only once. CDR3 sequence reads: CASSSGERAKNIQYF. The CDR3 nucleotides are TGTGCCAGCAGTTCTGGCGAAAGGGCCAAAAACATTCAGTACTTC. The gene calls are TRBV28 and TRBJ2-4; D unclear. The V end lost 4 bases, the J end lost 1 base, and 11 bases lay between the germline ends. CDR3 length equals 15 residues. Germline values: CDR1 MDHEN, CDR2 SYDVKM.

This clonotype was counted between two and nine times. This chain uses TRBV20-1 with TRBJ2-1; D not resolved. CDR1 is DFQATT and CDR2 is SNEGSKA in the germline V gene (reference sequence). The CDR3 is made up of 13 amino acids. Trimming pared 6 bases from V and 4 bases from J, leaving 13 bases between. The CDR3 spells CSALGDTYNEQFF. The CDR3 nucleotides read TGCAGTGCCCTTGGGGATACATACAATGAGCAGTTCTTC.

The V gene is TRBV4-1, the J gene TRBJ1-3; D gene ambiguous. The CDR3 totals 16 residues. Germline CDR1 is MGHRA and CDR2 is YSYEKL. The V gene lost 3 bases and the J gene lost 4 bases, with 16 bases spanning the gap. DNA of the CDR3: TGCGCCAGCAGCCATCCCGGACGGAACCCGGGAAACACCATATATTTT. Its translation is CASSHPGRNPGNTIYF.

This clonotype was seen a handful of times. The chain combines TRBV4-1 with TRBJ1-2; D might be TRBD1 (5 bases). The CDR3 extends over 15 amino acids. V lost 5 bases to trimming and J lost 1 base, with 14 bases between them. Germline V lookup: CDR1 MGHRA, CDR2 YSYEKL. The CDR3 spells CASSAPGRNNYGYTF. Here the CDR3 DNA reads TGCGCCAGCAGCGCCCCGGGACGGAATAACTATGGCTACACCTTC.

This clonotype was found many times. The rearrangement uses TRBV7-2 and TRBJ2-3, with 15 nucleotides matching TRBD2. Looked up from germline, CDR1 is SGHTA and CDR2 is FQGNSA. V shed 5 bases and J 3 bases; nucleotides not matched to a gene: 12. This CDR3 comprises 19 residues. CDR3 sequence (DNA): TGTGCCAGCAGCCGGAGGACTAGCGGGGGGGCGCTCCTAACAGATACGCAGTATTTT. This encodes CASSRRTSGGALLTDTQYF.

The genes are TRBV4-1 and TRBJ2-3; 7 bases map to TRBD2. The CDR3 extends over 17 amino acids. Germline V gene sequence: CDR1 MGHRA, CDR2 YSYEKL. Germline trimming cut 0 bases from V and 4 bases from J; bases unmatched to any gene: 10. The CDR3 DNA is TGCGCCAGCAGCCAAGAACGAGGGAGGGCCTTCTCAGATACGCAGTATTTT. Its protein product is CASSQERGRAFSDTQYF.

This clonotype was detected a few times. This chain links TRBV11-2 with TRBJ1-2; D not certain. The germline V and J ends were trimmed by 2 bases and 6 bases, with 13 bases remaining between them. Per germline, CDR1 SGHAT and CDR2 FQNNGV. This CDR3 spans 14 amino acids. The DNA of the CDR3 is TGTGCCAGCAGCTTAAGTGTCGGCCGAGATGGCTACACCTTC. Amino acid sequence: CASSLSVGRDGYTF. The variable domain in full, with the rest retrieved from reference TRBV11-2 and TRBJ1-2, is EAGVAQSPRYKIIEKRQSVAFWCNPISGHATLYWYQQILGQGPKLLIQFQNNGVVDDSQLPKDRFSAERLKGVDSTLKIQPAKLEDSAVYLCASSLSVGRDGYTFGSGTRLTVV.

The chain recombines TRBV18 with TRBJ2-7; 9 bases line up with TRBD1. Trimming at V came to 3 bases and at J to 5 bases, leaving 5 bases not matched to a gene. This CDR3 has 14 amino acids. Germline CDR1 and CDR2: KGHSH and LQKENI. This chain's CDR3 is CASSPGQGGHEQYF. CDR3 nucleotide sequence: TGTGCCAGCTCACCGGGACAGGGTGGCCACGAGCAGTACTTC.

J is TRBJ2-7 and V is TRBV7-2; D gene uncertain. Trimming took 5 bases from V and 6 from J, leaving 11 bases between them. Germline V lookup: CDR1 SGHTA, CDR2 FQGNSA. The CDR3 consists of 12 residues. In nucleotides, the CDR3 is TGTGCCAGCAGCCCACAGACGGGCGAGCAGTACTTC. Encoded protein: CASSPQTGEQYF. Filled out from reference TRBV7-2 and TRBJ2-7, the complete variable domain reads GAGVSQSPSNKVTEKGKDVELRCDPISGHTALYWYRQSLGQGLEFLIYFQGNSAPDKSGLPSDRFSAERTGGSVSTLTIQRTQQEDSAVYLCASSPQTGEQYFGPGTRLTVT.

This chain connects TRBV12-3 or TRBV12-4 to TRBJ1-2; no clear D. Trimming left V 6 bases short and J 4 bases short, with 15 bases between. The CDR3 length is 14 residues. As DNA, the CDR3 is TGTGCCAGCAGCCCCGCGACCGGCGGCTATGGCTACACCTTC. This translates into CASSPATGGYGYTF.

This clonotype was counted between two and nine times. The J gene is TRBJ1-2, the V gene TRBV7-9; 12 bases map to TRBD1. This CDR3 has 15 residues. Germline loops: CDR1 SEHNR, CDR2 FQNEAQ (reference sequence). Germline trimming cut 5 bases from V and 8 bases from J; bases unmatched to any gene: 9. As DNA, the CDR3 is TGTGCCAGCAGCCTAAACAGCGGGACAGGGGGCGGCTACACCTTC. Its translation is CASSLNSGTGGGYTF.

V usage is TRBV18 and J usage is TRBJ2-3, with 7 bases fitting TRBD1. J gave up 5 bases and V 3 bases, and 8 bases lay outside the gene matches. Germline values: CDR1 KGHSH, CDR2 LQKENI. The CDR3 is 15 amino acids. CDR3 coding DNA: TGTGCCAGCTCACCCGACAGGGCTTTTGGAGATACGCAGTATTTT. As protein: CASSPDRAFGDTQYF.

V and J are TRBV7-2 and TRBJ1-1; unclear D gene. V gave up 5 bases and J gave up 5 bases, with 18 bases separating them. Germline CDR1 SGHTA, CDR2 FQGNSA. The CDR3 covers 15 residues. CDR3 DNA sequence: TGTGCCAGCAGCCTGACACGTGCGGTCGAGACTGAAGCTTTCTTT. Translated, it gives CASSLTRAVETEAFF.